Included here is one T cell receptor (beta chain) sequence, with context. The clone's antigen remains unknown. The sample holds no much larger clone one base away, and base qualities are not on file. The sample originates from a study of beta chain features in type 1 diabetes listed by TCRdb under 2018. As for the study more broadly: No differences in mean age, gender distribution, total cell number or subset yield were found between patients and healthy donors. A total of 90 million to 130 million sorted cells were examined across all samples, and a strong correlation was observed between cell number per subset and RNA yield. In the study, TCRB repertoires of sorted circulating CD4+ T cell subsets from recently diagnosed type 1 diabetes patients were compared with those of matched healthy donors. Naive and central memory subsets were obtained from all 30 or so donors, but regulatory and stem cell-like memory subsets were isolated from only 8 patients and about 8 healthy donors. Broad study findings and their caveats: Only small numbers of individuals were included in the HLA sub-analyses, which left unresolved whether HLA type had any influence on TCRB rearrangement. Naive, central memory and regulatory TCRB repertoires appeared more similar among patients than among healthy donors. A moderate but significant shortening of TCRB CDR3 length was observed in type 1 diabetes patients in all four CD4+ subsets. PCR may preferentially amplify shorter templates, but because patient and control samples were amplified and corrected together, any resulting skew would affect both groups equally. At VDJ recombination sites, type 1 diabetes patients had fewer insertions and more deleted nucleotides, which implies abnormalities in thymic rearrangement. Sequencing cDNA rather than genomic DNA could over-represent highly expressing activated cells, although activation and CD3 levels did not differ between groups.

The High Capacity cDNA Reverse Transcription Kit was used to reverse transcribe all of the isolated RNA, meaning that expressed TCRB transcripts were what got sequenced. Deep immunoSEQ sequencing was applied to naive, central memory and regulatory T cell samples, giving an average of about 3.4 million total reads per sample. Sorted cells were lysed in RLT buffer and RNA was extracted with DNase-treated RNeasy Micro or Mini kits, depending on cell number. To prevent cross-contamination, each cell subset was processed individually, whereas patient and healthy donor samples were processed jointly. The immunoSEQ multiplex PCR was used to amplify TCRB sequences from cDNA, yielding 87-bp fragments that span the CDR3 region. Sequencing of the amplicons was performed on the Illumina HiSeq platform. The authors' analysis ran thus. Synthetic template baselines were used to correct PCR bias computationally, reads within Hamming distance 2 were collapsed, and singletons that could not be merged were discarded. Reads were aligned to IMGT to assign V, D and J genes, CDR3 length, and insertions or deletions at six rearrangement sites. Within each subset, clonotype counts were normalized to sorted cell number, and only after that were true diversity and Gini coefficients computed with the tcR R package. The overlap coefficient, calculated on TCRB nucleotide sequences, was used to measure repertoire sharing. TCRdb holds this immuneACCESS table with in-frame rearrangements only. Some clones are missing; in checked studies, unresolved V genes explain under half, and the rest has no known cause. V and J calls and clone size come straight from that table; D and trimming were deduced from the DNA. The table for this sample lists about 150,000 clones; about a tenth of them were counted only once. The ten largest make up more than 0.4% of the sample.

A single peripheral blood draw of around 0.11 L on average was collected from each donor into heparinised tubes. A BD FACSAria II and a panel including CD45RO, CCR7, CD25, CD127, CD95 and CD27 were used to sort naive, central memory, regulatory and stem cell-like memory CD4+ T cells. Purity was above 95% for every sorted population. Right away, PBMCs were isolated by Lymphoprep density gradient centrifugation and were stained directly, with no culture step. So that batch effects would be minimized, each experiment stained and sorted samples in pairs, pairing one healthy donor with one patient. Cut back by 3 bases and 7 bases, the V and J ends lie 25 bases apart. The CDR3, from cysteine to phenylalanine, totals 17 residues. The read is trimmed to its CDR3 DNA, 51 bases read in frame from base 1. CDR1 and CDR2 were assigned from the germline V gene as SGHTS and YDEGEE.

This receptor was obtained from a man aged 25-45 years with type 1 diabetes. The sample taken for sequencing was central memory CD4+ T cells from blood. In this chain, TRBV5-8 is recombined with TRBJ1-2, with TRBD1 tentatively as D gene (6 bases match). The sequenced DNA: TGTGCCAGCAGCTCCAACCCGGACAGAACGGCTCTGGGTGGCTACACCTTC. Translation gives CASSSNPDRTALGGYTF.